This TCR beta chain was identified in a study of blood T cell repertoires in COVID-19. Turning to the study itself: The samples span acute and convalescent COVID-19 from the United States, Italy and Spain.

Authors' data handling: Amplification of reference gene primers was used by the study to estimate nucleated cell counts. Only in-frame clones appear in the TCRdb table, and some are missing; sequencing was by immunoSEQ multiplex PCR. The DNA was the basis for D and trimming; V, J and clone size are from that table. Among fewer than 300,000 clones, 80% to 90% were seen once, and the ten largest hold roughly a tenth. What was sequenced was peripheral blood. This receptor was obtained from a woman aged 45-59 years who had recovered from COVID-19.

The CDR3 DNA is TGTGCCAGCAGATTATCTCTCGAAGAGACCCAGTACTTC. Its translation: CASRLSLEETQYF. This sequence joins TRBV12-3 or TRBV12-4 and TRBJ2-5; no reliable D call. The CDR3 totals 13 residues. V was trimmed by 6 bases and J by 3 bases, leaving 11 bases between them.